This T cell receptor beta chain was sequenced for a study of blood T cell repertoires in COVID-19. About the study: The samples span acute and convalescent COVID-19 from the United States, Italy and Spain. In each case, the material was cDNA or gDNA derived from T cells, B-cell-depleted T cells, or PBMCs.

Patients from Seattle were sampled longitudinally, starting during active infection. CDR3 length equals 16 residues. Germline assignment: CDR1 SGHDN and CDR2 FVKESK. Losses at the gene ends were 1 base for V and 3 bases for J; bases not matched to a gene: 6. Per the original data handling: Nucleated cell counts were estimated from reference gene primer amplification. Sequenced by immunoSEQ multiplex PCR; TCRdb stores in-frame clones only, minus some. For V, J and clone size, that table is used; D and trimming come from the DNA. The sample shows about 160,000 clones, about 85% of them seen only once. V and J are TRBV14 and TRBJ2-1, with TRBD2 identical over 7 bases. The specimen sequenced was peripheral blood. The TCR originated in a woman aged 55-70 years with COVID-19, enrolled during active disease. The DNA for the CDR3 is TGTGCCAGCAGCCAAGGTGGGAGGGAGTTCTACAATGAGCAGTTCTTC. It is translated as CASSQGGREFYNEQFF.